This TCR beta chain was profiled in a study of molecular identifiers for immune sequencing clone quantification (dated by TCRdb to the late 2010s). About the investigation overall: For a replicate experiment, RNA from around 20,000 or 99,000 naive CD8 T cells was divided into five aliquots, of which four were sequenced. The study was a methods study using CD8 T cells to benchmark molecular-identifier clustering-based TCR repertoire sequencing (MIDCIRS) and TCR RNA copy counting.

A word on this clonotype: Its antigen has not been determined. Base quality data are lacking; no much larger clone is found one base away.

V trim: 0 bases; J trim: 2 bases; unmatched bases: 27. CDR1 is given as GTSNPN and CDR2 as SVGIG, both from the germline V gene (reference sequence). There are 22 amino acids in the CDR3, from cysteine to phenylalanine inclusive. The kept DNA is CDR3 alone, 66 bases in frame from the first base. What the work shows at the level of the full study, not this receptor alone: Clones above 20 RNA copies held over 98% of molecules in CMV-specific effector cells but under 1% in naive cells. The naive libraries included spiked-in Jurkat TCR RNA (about ten copies' worth), and this Jurkat TCR RNA is not part of the donor repertoire. When barcode sub-clustering was left out, chimeric consensus sequences inflated TCR diversity, with chimeras reaching as high as 47%. About 3 recovered TCR RNA copies per cell were obtained by modeling, versus approximately 10 by digital PCR, implying a capture efficiency of 25% to 30%. Even against a background of about a million naive CD8 T cells, spiked-in Jurkat TCR RNA amounting to a single cell's worth was reported to be detectable. Highly expanded clone sizes could be underestimated if identical TCR molecules share a barcode.

Naive CD8 T cell libraries were made from approximately 20,000 to 1,000,000 sorted cells using 10%, 30% or 50% of purified RNA. Naive CD8 T cells, defined as CD8+CD4-CCR7+CD45RA+, were FACS-sorted into RLT Plus buffer on a BD FACSAria II. Detection sensitivity was tested by spiking Jurkat RNA equal to roughly ten TCR copies' worth into samples containing roughly 19,000-1,100,000 naive CD8 T cells. Enrichment of CD8 T cells was done with RosetteSep CD8+ T Cell Enrichment Cocktail plus Ficoll-Paque, and ACK red cell lysis came afterward. Libraries were prepared through PCR. The sample was run on an Illumina HiSeq 4000. Bulk TCR libraries were generated as previously described, with the TCR primers listed in Table S5 used. The Qiagen AllPrep DNA/RNA kit was used to purify total RNA. Before analysis, reads from multiple sequencing runs of the same library were pooled. Under the source paper's analysis protocol: Reads were retained only if an exact TCR constant sequence was present, and the retained reads were trimmed to 150 nt and grouped according to their 12-nt molecular barcodes. Reads within each barcode group were sub-clustered using a 15% Levenshtein threshold, and quality-weighted consensus sequences were constructed for each RNA molecule. Non-functional sequences were removed, as were lower-count sequences one edit away from another. On the basis of fitting two negative binomial distributions, barcode sub-clusters with fewer than 20% of the maximum read count were discarded. TCRdb redid the processing of the public reads, applying fastp at Q25 and MiXCR, and retained in-frame beta chains. CDR3 protein sequences are deduplicated, and each keeps its most common genes and DNA. TCRdb's processing, not the authors' own work, is the source of the V and J calls. The sample includes just under 650,000 distinct CDR3 sequences, with around 20% observed a single time. Around 0.9% of the sample rests with the top ten.

Recombination linked TRBV30 to TRBJ2-5; the central 7 bases match TRBD2. The receptor was isolated from a human donor in good health. Some libraries in this study had Jurkat cell RNA spiked in. Sequencing was performed on naive CD8+ T cells from blood, with Jurkat cell RNA spiked in. Per the publication, the cell subset or site label means: FACS-sorted CD8+CD4-CCR7+CD45RA+ naive T cells. The DNA is TGTGCCTGGAGTGTAGAGGTCGTATACGAGGGAGGGGCGATGAGCATACAAGAGACCCAGTACTTC. Its coded protein is CAWSVEVVYEGGAMSIQETQYF.